This T cell receptor beta chain stems from a study of PD-L1 blockade in urothelial cancer. Trimming removed 7 bases at V and 0 bases at J, with 7 bases between. Germline V lookup: CDR1 SGHTA, CDR2 FQGNSA. There are 13 residues in the CDR3. Sample time point: pretreatment peripheral blood. Clones were read by immunoSEQ multiplex PCR, and TCRdb kept only the in-frame ones, dropping some. This sample has around 130,000 clones, with less than 85% found just once. The rearrangement joins TRBV7-2 to TRBJ1-5; D is unclear. The source is a man over 45 with urothelial cancer. The source was PBMCs, collected around atezolizumab (anti-PD-L1) treatment. This CDR3 reads CASNAYSNQPQHF. CDR3 DNA: TGTGCCAGCAACGCCTATAGCAATCAGCCCCAGCATTTT. Together with reference TRBV7-2 and TRBJ1-5, the CDR3 gives the full variable domain: GAGVSQSPSNKVTEKGKDVELRCDPISGHTALYWYRQSLGQGLEFLIYFQGNSAPDKSGLPSDRFSAERTGGSVSTLTIQRTQQEDSAVYLCASNAYSNQPQHFGDGTRLSIL.